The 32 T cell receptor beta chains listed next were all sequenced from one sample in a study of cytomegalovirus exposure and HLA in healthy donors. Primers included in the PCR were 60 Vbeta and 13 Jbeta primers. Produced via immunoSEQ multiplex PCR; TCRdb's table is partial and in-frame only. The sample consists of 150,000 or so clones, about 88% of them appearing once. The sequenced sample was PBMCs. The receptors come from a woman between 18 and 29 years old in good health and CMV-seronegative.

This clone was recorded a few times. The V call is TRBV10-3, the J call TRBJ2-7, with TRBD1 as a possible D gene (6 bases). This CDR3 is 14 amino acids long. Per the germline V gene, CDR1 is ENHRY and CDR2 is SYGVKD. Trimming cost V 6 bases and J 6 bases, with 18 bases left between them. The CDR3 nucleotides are TGTGCCATCAGAAAGACAGGCCCCGCTGCCGAGCAGTACTTC. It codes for CAIRKTGPAAEQYF.

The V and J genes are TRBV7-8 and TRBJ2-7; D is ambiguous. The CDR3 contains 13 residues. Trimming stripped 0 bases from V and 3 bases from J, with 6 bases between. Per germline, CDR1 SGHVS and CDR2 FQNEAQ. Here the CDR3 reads CASSLARNYEQYF. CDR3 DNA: TGTGCCAGCAGCTTAGCGCGGAACTACGAGCAGTACTTC.

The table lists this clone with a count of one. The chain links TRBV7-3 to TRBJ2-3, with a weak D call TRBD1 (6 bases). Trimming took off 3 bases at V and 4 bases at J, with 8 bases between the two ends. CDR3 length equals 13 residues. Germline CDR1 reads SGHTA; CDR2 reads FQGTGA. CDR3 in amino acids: CASSFRGADTQYF. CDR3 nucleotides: TGTGCCAGCAGCTTCAGGGGAGCAGATACGCAGTATTTT. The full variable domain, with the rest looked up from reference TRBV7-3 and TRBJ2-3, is GAGVSQTPSNKVTEKGKYVELRCDPISGHTALYWYRQSLGQGPEFLIYFQGTGAADDSGLPNDRFFAVRPEGSVSTLKIQRTERGDSAVYLCASSFRGADTQYFGPGTRLTVL.

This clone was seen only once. Written as DNA, the CDR3 is TGTGCCAGCAGCGCCAGCGGGGATACCTACGAGCAGTACTTC. Its protein product is CASSASGDTYEQYF. This rearrangement joins TRBV9 to TRBJ2-7, with 7 bases lining up with TRBD2. Germline loops: CDR1 SGDLS, CDR2 YYNGEE. Unmatched junction bases numbered 5, after V lost 3 bases and J lost 2 bases. CDR3 length: 14 amino acids.

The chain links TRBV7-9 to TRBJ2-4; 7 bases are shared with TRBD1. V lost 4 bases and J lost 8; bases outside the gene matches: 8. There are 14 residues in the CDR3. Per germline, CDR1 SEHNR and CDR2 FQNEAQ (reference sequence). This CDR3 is CASSSKDRMDIQYF. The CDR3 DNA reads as TGTGCCAGCAGCTCTAAGGACAGGATGGACATTCAGTACTTC.

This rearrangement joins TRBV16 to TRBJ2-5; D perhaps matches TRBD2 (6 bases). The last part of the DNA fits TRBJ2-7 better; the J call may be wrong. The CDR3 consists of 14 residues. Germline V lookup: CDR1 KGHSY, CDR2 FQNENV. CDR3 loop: CASSQSGGTYEQYF. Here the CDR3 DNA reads TGTGCCAGCAGCCAATCGGGAGGAACCTACGAGCAGTACTTC.

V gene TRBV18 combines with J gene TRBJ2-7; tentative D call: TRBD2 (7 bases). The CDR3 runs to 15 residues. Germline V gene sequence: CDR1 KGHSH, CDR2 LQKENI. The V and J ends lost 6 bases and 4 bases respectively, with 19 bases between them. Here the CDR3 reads CASSPRGATEYEQYF. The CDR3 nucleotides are TGTGCCAGCTCTCCCCGGGGGGCTACGGAATACGAGCAGTACTTC.

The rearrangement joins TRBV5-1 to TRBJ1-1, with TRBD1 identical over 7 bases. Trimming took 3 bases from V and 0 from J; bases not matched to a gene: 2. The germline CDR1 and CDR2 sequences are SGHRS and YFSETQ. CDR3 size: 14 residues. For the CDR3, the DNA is TGCGCCAGCAGCTGGGGACAGATGAACACTGAAGCTTTCTTT. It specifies CASSWGQMNTEAFF. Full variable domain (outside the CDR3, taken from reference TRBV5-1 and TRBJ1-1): KAGVTQTPRYLIKTRGQQVTLSCSPISGHRSVSWYQQTPGQGLQFLFEYFSETQRNKGNFPGRFSGRQFSNSRSEMNVSTLELGDSALYLCASSWGQMNTEAFFGQGTRLTVV.

As DNA, the CDR3 is TGTGCCAGCAGCTCGGACAGGGCTAACATTCAGTACTTC. Protein sequence: CASSSDRANIQYF. V and J are TRBV7-8 and TRBJ2-4; 8 bases are shared with TRBD1. The germline V gene has CDR1 SGHVS and CDR2 FQNEAQ. This CDR3 is built from 13 residues. With 4 bases clipped from V and 7 bases from J, the junction kept 3 bases outside the gene matches.

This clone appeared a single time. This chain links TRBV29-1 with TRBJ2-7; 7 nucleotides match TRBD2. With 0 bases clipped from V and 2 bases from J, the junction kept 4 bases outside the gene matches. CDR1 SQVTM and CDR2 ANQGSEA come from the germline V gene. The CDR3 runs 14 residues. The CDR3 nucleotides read TGCAGCGTTGAAGAGCGGGAGAAACCCTACGAGCAGTACTTC. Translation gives CSVEEREKPYEQYF.

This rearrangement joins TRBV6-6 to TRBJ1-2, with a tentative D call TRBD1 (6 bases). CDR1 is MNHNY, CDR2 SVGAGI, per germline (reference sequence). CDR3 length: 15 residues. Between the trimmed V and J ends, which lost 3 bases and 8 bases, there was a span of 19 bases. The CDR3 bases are TGTGCCAGCAGTTATTTACAGGGAAGGGAGGGGGGCTACACCTTC. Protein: CASSYLQGREGGYTF.

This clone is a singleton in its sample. The DNA for the CDR3 is TGTGCCAGCGGACAGGGCCCCACAGGGAACATTCAGTACTTC. Residues: CASGQGPTGNIQYF. The chain joins TRBV9 to TRBJ2-4, with 8 bases that match TRBD1. Germline CDR1 SGDLS, CDR2 YYNGEE. CDR3 size: 14 residues. V dropped 7 bases and J dropped 7; count of bases not matched to a gene: 10.

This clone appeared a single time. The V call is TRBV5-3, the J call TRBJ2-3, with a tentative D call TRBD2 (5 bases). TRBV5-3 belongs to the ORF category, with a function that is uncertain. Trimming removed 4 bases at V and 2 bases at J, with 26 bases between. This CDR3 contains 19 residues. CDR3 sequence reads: CARSLIQRGSPENTDTQYF. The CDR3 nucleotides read TGTGCCAGAAGCCTCATTCAAAGAGGGTCGCCAGAGAACACAGATACGCAGTATTTT.

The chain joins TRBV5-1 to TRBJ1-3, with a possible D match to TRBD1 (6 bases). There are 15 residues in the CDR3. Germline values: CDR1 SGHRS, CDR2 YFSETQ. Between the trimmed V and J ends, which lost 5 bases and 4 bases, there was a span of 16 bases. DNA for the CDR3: TGCGCCAGCAGGGCGGCAGGGGTTGACGGAAACACCATATATTTT. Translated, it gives CASRAAGVDGNTIYF.

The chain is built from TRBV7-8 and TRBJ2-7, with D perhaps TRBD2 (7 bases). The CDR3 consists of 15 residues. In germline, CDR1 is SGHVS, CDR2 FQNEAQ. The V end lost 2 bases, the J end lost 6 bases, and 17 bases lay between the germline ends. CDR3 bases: TGTGCCAGCAGCTTATGGCCCGGGGGAGGGGGCGAGCAGTACTTC. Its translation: CASSLWPGGGGEQYF.

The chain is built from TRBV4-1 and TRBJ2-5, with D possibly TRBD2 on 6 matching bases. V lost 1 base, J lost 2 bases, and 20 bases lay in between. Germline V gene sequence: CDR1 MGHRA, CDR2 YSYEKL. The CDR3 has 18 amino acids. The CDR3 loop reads CASSQVVPLAGRQETQYF. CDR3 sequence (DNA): TGCGCCAGCAGCCAAGTGGTTCCCTTGGCGGGGCGACAAGAGACCCAGTACTTC.

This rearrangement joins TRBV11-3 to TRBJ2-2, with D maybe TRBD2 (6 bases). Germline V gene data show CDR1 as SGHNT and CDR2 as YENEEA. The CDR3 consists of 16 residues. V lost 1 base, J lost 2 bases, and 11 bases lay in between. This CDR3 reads CASSLAGTSNTGELFF. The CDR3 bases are TGTGCCAGCAGCTTAGCCGGGACTTCCAACACCGGGGAGCTGTTTTTT.

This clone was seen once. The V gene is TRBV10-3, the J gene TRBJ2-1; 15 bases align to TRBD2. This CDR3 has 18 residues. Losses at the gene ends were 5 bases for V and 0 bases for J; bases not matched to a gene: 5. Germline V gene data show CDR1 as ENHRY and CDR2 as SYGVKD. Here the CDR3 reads CAISRTSGGGSSYNEQFF. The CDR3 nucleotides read TGTGCCATCAGTCGGACTAGCGGGGGGGGTAGCTCCTACAATGAGCAGTTCTTC.

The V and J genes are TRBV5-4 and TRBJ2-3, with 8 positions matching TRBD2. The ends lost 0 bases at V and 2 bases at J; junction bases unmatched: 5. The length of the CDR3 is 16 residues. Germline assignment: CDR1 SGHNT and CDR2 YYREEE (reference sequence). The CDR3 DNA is TGTGCCAGCAGCTTGGAACTAGCGGAGTCCACAGATACGCAGTATTTT. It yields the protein CASSLELAESTDTQYF.

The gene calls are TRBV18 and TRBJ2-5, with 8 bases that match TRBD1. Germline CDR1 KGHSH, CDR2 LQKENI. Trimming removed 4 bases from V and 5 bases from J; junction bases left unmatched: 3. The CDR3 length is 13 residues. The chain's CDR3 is CASSRTGMETQYF. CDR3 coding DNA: TGTGCCAGCTCACGGACAGGGATGGAGACCCAGTACTTC.

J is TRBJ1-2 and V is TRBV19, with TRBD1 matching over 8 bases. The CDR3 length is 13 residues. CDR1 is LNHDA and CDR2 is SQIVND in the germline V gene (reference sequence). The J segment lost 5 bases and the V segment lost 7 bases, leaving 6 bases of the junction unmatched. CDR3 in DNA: TGTGCCAGTACGGCAGGGGGCTGGTATGGCTACACCTTC. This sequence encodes CASTAGGWYGYTF. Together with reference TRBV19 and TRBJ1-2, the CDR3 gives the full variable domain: DGGITQSPKYLFRKEGQNVTLSCEQNLNHDAMYWYRQDPGQGLRLIYYSQIVNDFQKGDIAEGYSVSREKKESFPLTVTSAQKNPTAFYLCASTAGGWYGYTFGSGTRLTVV.

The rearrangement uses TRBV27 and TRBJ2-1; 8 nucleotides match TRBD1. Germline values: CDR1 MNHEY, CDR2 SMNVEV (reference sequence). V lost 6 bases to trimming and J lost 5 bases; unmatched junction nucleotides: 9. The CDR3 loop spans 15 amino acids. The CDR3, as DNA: TGTGCCAGCAGGCTCCGGGACAGGTCAGACAATGAGCAGTTCTTC. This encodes CASRLRDRSDNEQFF.

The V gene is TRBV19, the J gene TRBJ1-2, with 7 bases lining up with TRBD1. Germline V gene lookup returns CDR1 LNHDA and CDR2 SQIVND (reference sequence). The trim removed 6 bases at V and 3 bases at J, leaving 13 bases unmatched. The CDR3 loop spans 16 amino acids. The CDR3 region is CASSQTLGTAYYGYTF. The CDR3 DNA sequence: TGTGCCAGTAGCCAAACCCTGGGGACAGCCTACTATGGCTACACCTTC.

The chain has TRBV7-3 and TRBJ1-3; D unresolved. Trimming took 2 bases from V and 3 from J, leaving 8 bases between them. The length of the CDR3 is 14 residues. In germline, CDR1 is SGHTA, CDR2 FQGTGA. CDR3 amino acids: CASSLGGFGNTIYF. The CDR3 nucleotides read TGTGCCAGCAGCTTAGGCGGATTTGGAAACACCATATATTTT.

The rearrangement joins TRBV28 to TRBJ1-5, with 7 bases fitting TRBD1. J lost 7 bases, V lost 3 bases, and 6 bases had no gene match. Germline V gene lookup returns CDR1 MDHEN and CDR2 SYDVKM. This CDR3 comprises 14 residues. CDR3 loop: CASSLEGADQPQHF. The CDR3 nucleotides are TGTGCCAGCAGTTTGGAGGGGGCCGACCAGCCCCAGCATTTT. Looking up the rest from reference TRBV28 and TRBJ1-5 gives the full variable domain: DVKVTQSSRYLVKRTGEKVFLECVQDMDHENMFWYRQDPGLGLRLIYFSYDVKMKEKGDIPEGYSVSREKKERFSLILESASTNQTSMYLCASSLEGADQPQHFGDGTRLSIL.

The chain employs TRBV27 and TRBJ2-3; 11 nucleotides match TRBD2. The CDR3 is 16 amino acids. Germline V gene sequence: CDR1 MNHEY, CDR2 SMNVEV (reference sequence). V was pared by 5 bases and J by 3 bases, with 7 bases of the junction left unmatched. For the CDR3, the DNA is TGTGCCAGCAGTCCCGAACTAGCGGGAGCAACAGATACGCAGTATTTT. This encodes CASSPELAGATDTQYF.

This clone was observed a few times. This chain's CDR3 is CASSLRQGIEAEAFF. Written as DNA, the CDR3 is TGCGCCAGCAGCCTCCGACAGGGGATCGAAGCTGAAGCTTTCTTT. The chain links TRBV5-1 to TRBJ1-1; 8 bases map to TRBD1. Trimming took 4 bases from V and 6 from J; bases not matched to a gene: 11. This CDR3 has 15 residues. Germline CDR1 and CDR2: SGHRS and YFSETQ.

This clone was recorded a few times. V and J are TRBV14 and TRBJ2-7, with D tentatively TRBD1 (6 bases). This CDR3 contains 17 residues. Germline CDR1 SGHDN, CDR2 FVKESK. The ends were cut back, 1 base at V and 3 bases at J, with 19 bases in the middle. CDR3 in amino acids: CASSQVSHRDGGYEQYF. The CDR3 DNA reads TGTGCCAGCAGCCAAGTTTCTCACAGGGATGGGGGCTACGAGCAGTACTTC.

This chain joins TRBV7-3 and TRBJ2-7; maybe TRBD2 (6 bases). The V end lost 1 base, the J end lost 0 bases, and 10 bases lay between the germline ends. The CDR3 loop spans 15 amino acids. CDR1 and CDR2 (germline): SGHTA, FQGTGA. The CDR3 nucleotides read TGTGCCAGCAGCTTAAGTGGGGGGAGCTCCTACGAGCAGTACTTC. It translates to CASSLSGGSSYEQYF.

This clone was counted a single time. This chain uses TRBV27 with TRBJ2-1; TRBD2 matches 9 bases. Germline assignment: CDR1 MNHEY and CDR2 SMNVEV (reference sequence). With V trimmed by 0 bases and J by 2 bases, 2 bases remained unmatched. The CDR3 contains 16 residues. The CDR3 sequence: CASSLSPSGTYNEQFF. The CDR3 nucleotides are TGTGCCAGCAGTTTATCTCCTAGCGGGACCTACAATGAGCAGTTCTTC.

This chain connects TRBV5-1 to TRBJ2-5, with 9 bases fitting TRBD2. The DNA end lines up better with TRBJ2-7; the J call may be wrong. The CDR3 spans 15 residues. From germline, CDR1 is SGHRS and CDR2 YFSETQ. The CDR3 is CASSLASGVRYEQYF. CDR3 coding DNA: TGCGCCAGCAGCTTGGCTAGCGGGGTCCGATACGAGCAGTACTTC.

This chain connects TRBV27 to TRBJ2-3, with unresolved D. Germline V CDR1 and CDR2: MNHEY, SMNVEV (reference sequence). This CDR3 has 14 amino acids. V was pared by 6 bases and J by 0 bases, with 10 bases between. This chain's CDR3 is CASSSVASTDTQYF. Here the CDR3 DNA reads TGTGCCAGCAGCTCCGTGGCTAGCACAGATACGCAGTATTTT.